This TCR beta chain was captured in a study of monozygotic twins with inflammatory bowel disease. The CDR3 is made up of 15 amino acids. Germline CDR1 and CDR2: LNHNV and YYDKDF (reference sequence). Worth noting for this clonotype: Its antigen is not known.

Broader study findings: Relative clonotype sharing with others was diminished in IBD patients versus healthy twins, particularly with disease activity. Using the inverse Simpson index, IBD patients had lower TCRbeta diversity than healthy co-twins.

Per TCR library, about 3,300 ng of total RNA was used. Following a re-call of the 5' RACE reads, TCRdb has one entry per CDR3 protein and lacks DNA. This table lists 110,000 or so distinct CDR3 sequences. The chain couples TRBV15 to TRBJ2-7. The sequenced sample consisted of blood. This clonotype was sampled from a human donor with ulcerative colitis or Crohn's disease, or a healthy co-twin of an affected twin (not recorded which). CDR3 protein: CATSRDTVPPSEQYF.